A single sample gave rise to the 3 T cell receptor beta chains below, sequenced in a study of shared clonotypes between healthy human individuals (dated by TCRdb to between 2020 and 2021). To prepare the library, the immunoSEQ multiplex PCR assay was applied. Imported from immuneACCESS, the table was reduced by TCRdb to in-frame sequences with V and J called. These copies leave out some clones; in studies compared against another copy, an unresolved V gene accounts for under half, and the cause of the remainder is not known. Counted in this sample were 2.5 million or so clones; roughly nine tenths of them appeared once. The ten largest clones capture around 0.15% of the sample. The sample comprised naive CD4+ T cells sorted from blood. Reading the label with the study, this specimen's cell subset or site is: CD45RA+ positively selected. The receptors come from a man younger than 30 in good health.

This chain links TRBV27 with TRBJ1-2; 9 bases map to TRBD1. The CDR3 is 19 amino acids. Trimming took 5 bases from V and 3 from J; bases not matched to a gene: 19. Germline V lookup: CDR1 MNHEY, CDR2 SMNVEV (reference sequence). Here the CDR3 DNA reads TGTGCCAGCAGTAACACAGGGGGCTCGGGGGTGGGGCGCGACTATGGCTACACCTTC. As protein: CASSNTGGSGVGRDYGYTF.

This clone was recorded only once. CDR3 nucleotide sequence: TGTGCCAGCTCATATTTGCAGTCCCTCAGAGACAATGAGCAGTTCTTC. Protein product: CASSYLQSLRDNEQFF. The gene calls are TRBV7-2 and TRBJ2-1; no reliable D call. V gave up 8 bases and J gave up 5 bases, with 22 bases separating them. Germline CDR1 and CDR2: SGHTA and FQGNSA. CDR3 length: 16 amino acids.

For this clone: Other DNA sequences in the sample encode the same CDR3. The chain links TRBV10-1 to TRBJ2-2; D gene uncertain. Germline values: CDR1 WNHNN, CDR2 SYGVQD (reference sequence). V was trimmed by 0 bases and J by 5 bases, leaving 7 bases between them. This CDR3 has 14 residues. The CDR3 loop is CASSESGGTGELFF. CDR3 DNA sequence: TGCGCCAGCAGTGAGTCTGGTGGGACCGGGGAGCTGTTTTTT.